This is a list of T cell receptor beta chains from one sample in a study of shared clonotypes between healthy human individuals. Sequencing used immunoSEQ multiplex PCR; TCRdb keeps in-frame clones, though not all of them. The sample contains roughly 500,000 clones, roughly 95% of which appear only once. Material for sequencing was naive CD4+ T cells sorted from blood. All receptors derive from a woman aged 25 to 39 in good health. Each CDR3 is given with its conserved first and last residue. The order of the fields is CDR3 DNA, CDR3 protein, D gene, clone size, V gene, J gene. D genes are given only for firm matches. Some rows have no size entry. The others give once, few or many, or a class for an expanded clone.

CDR3 DNA: TGTGCCAGCAGCTTAGATCCCCAGGAGCAGTACTTC
CDR3 protein: CASSLDPQEQYF
D gene: NA
clone size: NA
V gene: TRBV11-2
J gene: TRBJ2-7

CDR3 DNA: TGTGCCAGCAGCTTAATCAGCGGGGCCTACAATGAGCAGTTCTTC
CDR3 protein: CASSLISGAYNEQFF
D gene: TRBD2
clone size: NA
V gene: TRBV7-6
J gene: TRBJ2-1

CDR3 DNA: TGCACCAGCACCTCCCTGGGAGGAGGGAATTCACCCCTCCACTTT
CDR3 protein: CTSTSLGGGNSPLHF
D gene: NA
clone size: NA
V gene: TRBV1
J gene: TRBJ1-6

CDR3 DNA: TGTGCCAGCAGTTTATTAGTGACAGGGGGCTACGAGCAGTACTTC
CDR3 protein: CASSLLVTGGYEQYF
D gene: TRBD1
clone size: NA
V gene: TRBV27
J gene: TRBJ2-7

CDR3 DNA: TGTGCCACCAGCAGAGCCGGGACATCTGGAAACACCATATATTTT
CDR3 protein: CATSRAGTSGNTIYF
D gene: NA
clone size: NA
V gene: TRBV15
J gene: TRBJ1-3

CDR3 DNA: TGTGCCAGCAGCGTAGCTGGGACAGGGGCCTACAATGAGCAGTTCTTC
CDR3 protein: CASSVAGTGAYNEQFF
D gene: TRBD1
clone size: NA
V gene: TRBV9
J gene: TRBJ2-1

CDR3 DNA: TGCGCCAGCAGCCAAGAACAGGCAGTGGATACCTACGAGCAGTACTTC
CDR3 protein: CASSQEQAVDTYEQYF
D gene: NA
clone size: NA
V gene: TRBV4-1
J gene: TRBJ2-7

CDR3 DNA: TGTGCCAGCACAGATCACCAAAGGAATGAAAAACTGTTTTTT
CDR3 protein: CASTDHQRNEKLFF
D gene: NA
clone size: NA
V gene: TRBV28
J gene: TRBJ1-4

CDR3 DNA: TGTGCCAGCGCGACAACCCCGGCTGGGGCCAACGTCCTGACTTTC
CDR3 protein: CASATTPAGANVLTF
D gene: NA
clone size: NA
V gene: TRBV2
J gene: TRBJ2-6

CDR3 DNA: TGTGCCAGCAAATTGACAGGAGACTACGAGCAGTACTTC
CDR3 protein: CASKLTGDYEQYF
D gene: NA
clone size: once
V gene: TRBV6-1
J gene: TRBJ2-7

CDR3 DNA: TGTGCCAGCAGTGTGGAGGGTGGCAATCAGCCCCAGCATTTT
CDR3 protein: CASSVEGGNQPQHF
D gene: NA
clone size: NA
V gene: TRBV2
J gene: TRBJ1-5

CDR3 DNA: TGCGCCAGCAGCCCTAGCGGGGCGGGAAATGAGCAGTTCTTC
CDR3 protein: CASSPSGAGNEQFF
D gene: TRBD2
clone size: NA
V gene: TRBV4-1
J gene: TRBJ2-1

CDR3 DNA: TGCGCCAGCAGTACCGACAGGGATTGGGGCTACACCTTC
CDR3 protein: CASSTDRDWGYTF
D gene: TRBD1
clone size: once
V gene: TRBV10-1
J gene: TRBJ1-2

CDR3 DNA: TGCGCCAGCAGCTTGGATGGTGGGGGGACCCTCTTGGTGCAGTATTTT
CDR3 protein: CASSLDGGGTLLVQYF
D gene: NA
clone size: NA
V gene: TRBV5-1
J gene: TRBJ2-3

CDR3 DNA: TGCGCCAGCAGCCAAAGGGAAGTAAAAGGGGTGGGGACTGAAGCTTTCTTT
CDR3 protein: CASSQREVKGVGTEAFF
D gene: NA
clone size: NA
V gene: TRBV4-1
J gene: TRBJ1-1

CDR3 DNA: TGTGCCAGCAGTTACAAACAACTAGCGGGAGCCTACGAGCAGTACTTC
CDR3 protein: CASSYKQLAGAYEQYF
D gene: TRBD2
clone size: NA
V gene: TRBV6-6
J gene: TRBJ2-7

CDR3 DNA: TGTGCCAGCAGTCAAAACAATGAGCAGTTCTTC
CDR3 protein: CASSQNNEQFF
D gene: NA
clone size: NA
V gene: TRBV11-2
J gene: TRBJ2-1

CDR3 DNA: TGCGCCAGCAGCTTGGGCCGACCGGAAGAGACCCAGTACTTC
CDR3 protein: CASSLGRPEETQYF
D gene: NA
clone size: NA
V gene: TRBV5-1
J gene: TRBJ2-5

CDR3 DNA: TGTGCCAGCAGCTTGGGACAGGGTGAGTCGGAGACCCAGTACTTC
CDR3 protein: CASSLGQGESETQYF
D gene: TRBD1
clone size: NA
V gene: TRBV5-4
J gene: TRBJ2-5

CDR3 DNA: TGTGCCAGCAGGGGAGGACTAGCGGAAAACACCGGGGAGCTGTTTTTT
CDR3 protein: CASRGGLAENTGELFF
D gene: TRBD2
clone size: once
V gene: TRBV25-1
J gene: TRBJ2-2

CDR3 DNA: TGTGCCAGCAGCCAAGATGGGGCAGGGTATGAGGACACTGAAGCTTTCTTT
CDR3 protein: CASSQDGAGYEDTEAFF
D gene: NA
clone size: NA
V gene: TRBV4-2
J gene: TRBJ1-1

CDR3 DNA: TGTGCCAGCGGGACGTCGCGTTTAATCCACAATGAGCAGTTCTTC
CDR3 protein: CASGTSRLIHNEQFF
D gene: NA
clone size: NA
V gene: TRBV19
J gene: TRBJ2-1

CDR3 DNA: TGTGCCAGCAGTGATCGGGGAGGTCAGCCCCAGCATTTT
CDR3 protein: CASSDRGGQPQHF
D gene: NA
clone size: NA
V gene: TRBV2
J gene: TRBJ1-5

CDR3 DNA: TGTGCCAGCAGTCGGGTAGGGCTCAAACAGCCCCAGCATTTT
CDR3 protein: CASSRVGLKQPQHF
D gene: NA
clone size: NA
V gene: TRBV6-1
J gene: TRBJ1-5

CDR3 DNA: TGTGCCAGCAGCTCCGGTGGGCGGTACAATGAGCAGTTCTTC
CDR3 protein: CASSSGGRYNEQFF
D gene: NA
clone size: NA
V gene: TRBV7-2
J gene: TRBJ2-1

CDR3 DNA: TGTGCCAGCAGCTTGTCAGGCGACAGGGGCACCTATGGCTACACCTTC
CDR3 protein: CASSLSGDRGTYGYTF
D gene: TRBD1
clone size: once
V gene: TRBV5-5
J gene: TRBJ1-2

CDR3 DNA: TGTGCCAGCAGTGGAGGTAGGGGTAGCGGACTAGCCAAAAACATTCAGTACTTC
CDR3 protein: CASSGGRGSGLAKNIQYF
D gene: NA
clone size: few
V gene: TRBV2
J gene: TRBJ2-4

CDR3 DNA: TGTGCCACCAGCCGTAGACTGGATCAGCCCCAGCATTTT
CDR3 protein: CATSRRLDQPQHF
D gene: NA
clone size: NA
V gene: TRBV15
J gene: TRBJ1-5

CDR3 DNA: TGTGCCAGCCCGACTTCTAGCGGGAGTCACGAGCAGTACTTC
CDR3 protein: CASPTSSGSHEQYF
D gene: TRBD2
clone size: NA
V gene: TRBV28
J gene: TRBJ2-7

CDR3 DNA: TGTGCCAGCAATGGCGGGACTATGAACACTGAAGCTTTCTTT
CDR3 protein: CASNGGTMNTEAFF
D gene: NA
clone size: NA
V gene: TRBV28
J gene: TRBJ1-1

CDR3 DNA: TGTGCCAGCTCACAGGGACTAGCGGGTCCAAATGAGCAGTTCTTC
CDR3 protein: CASSQGLAGPNEQFF
D gene: TRBD2
clone size: NA
V gene: TRBV18
J gene: TRBJ2-1

CDR3 DNA: TGTGCCAGCAGTTTATCGAAAGGTAGCGGGAGGGCCTACGAGCAGTACTTC
CDR3 protein: CASSLSKGSGRAYEQYF
D gene: TRBD2
clone size: NA
V gene: TRBV27
J gene: TRBJ2-7

CDR3 DNA: TGTGCCAGCAGTTCCGGCCACGTTGACAATCAGCCCCAGCATTTT
CDR3 protein: CASSSGHVDNQPQHF
D gene: NA
clone size: NA
V gene: TRBV28
J gene: TRBJ1-5

CDR3 DNA: TGTGCCACCAGCAGAGATCGAGGACTAGCGGGAGCAGATACGCAGTATTTT
CDR3 protein: CATSRDRGLAGADTQYF
D gene: TRBD2
clone size: NA
V gene: TRBV15
J gene: TRBJ2-3

CDR3 DNA: TGTGCCAGCAGCTTTTTCCACGCGACAGGGAGGGCCGGGGAGCTGTTTTTT
CDR3 protein: CASSFFHATGRAGELFF
D gene: NA
clone size: NA
V gene: TRBV5-4
J gene: TRBJ2-2

CDR3 DNA: TGTGCCATCAGTGAGGAGCTGAACACTGAAGCTTTCTTT
CDR3 protein: CAISEELNTEAFF
D gene: NA
clone size: NA
V gene: TRBV10-3
J gene: TRBJ1-1

CDR3 DNA: TGTGCCAGCAGCCCCCCACCCCCCTACGAGCAGTACTTC
CDR3 protein: CASSPPPPYEQYF
D gene: NA
clone size: NA
V gene: TRBV6-1
J gene: TRBJ2-7

CDR3 DNA: TGTGCCAAACTAGCGGGGGCTTACAATGAGCAGTTCTTC
CDR3 protein: CAKLAGAYNEQFF
D gene: TRBD2
clone size: NA
V gene: TRBV28
J gene: TRBJ2-1

CDR3 DNA: TGTGCCAGCAGCTTGGAGGGGTCTACCGGCATTCAGTACTTC
CDR3 protein: CASSLEGSTGIQYF
D gene: NA
clone size: NA
V gene: TRBV5-4
J gene: TRBJ2-4

CDR3 DNA: TGTGCCTGGGCAACCGGGACAGGGTACGGGGCAGATACGCAGTATTTT
CDR3 protein: CAWATGTGYGADTQYF
D gene: TRBD1
clone size: NA
V gene: TRBV30
J gene: TRBJ2-3